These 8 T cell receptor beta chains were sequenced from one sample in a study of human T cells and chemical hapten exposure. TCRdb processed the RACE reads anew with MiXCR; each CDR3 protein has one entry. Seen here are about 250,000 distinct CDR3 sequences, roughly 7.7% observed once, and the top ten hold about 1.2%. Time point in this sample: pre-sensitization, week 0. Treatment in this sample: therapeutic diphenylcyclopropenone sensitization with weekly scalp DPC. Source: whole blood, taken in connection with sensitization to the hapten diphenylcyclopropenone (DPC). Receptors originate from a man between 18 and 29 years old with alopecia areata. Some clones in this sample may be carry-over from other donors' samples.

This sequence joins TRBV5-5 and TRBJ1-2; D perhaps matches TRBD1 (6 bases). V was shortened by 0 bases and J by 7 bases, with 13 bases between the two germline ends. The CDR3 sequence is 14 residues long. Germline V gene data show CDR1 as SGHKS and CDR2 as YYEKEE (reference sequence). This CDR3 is CASSLEWGGAGYTF. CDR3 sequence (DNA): TGTGCCAGCAGCTTGGAGTGGGGGGGCGCTGGCTACACCTTC. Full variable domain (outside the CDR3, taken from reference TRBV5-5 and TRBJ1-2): DAGVTQSPTHLIKTRGQQVTLRCSPISGHKSVSWYQQVLGQGPQFIFQYYEKEERGRGNFPDRFSARQFPNYSSELNVNALLLGDSALYLCASSLEWGGAGYTFGSGTRLTVV.

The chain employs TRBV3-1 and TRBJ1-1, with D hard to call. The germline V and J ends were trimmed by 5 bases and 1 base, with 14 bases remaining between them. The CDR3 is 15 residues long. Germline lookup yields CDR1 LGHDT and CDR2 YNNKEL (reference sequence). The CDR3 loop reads CASSYGRGWNTEAFF. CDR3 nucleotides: TGTGCCAGCAGCTATGGTCGAGGGTGGAACACTGAAGCTTTCTTT.

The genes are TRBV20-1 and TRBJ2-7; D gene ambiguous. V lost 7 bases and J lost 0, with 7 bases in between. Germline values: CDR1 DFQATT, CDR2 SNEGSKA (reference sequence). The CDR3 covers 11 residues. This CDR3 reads CSVPSSYEQYF. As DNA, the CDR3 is TGCAGTGTCCCTAGCTCCTACGAGCAGTACTTC.

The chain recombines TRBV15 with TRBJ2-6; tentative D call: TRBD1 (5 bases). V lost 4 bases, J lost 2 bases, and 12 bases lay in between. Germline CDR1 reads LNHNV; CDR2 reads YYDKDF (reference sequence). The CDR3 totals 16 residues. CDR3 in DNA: TGTGCCACCAGCAAGAGCCAGGGAACTGGGGCCAACGTCCTGACTTTC. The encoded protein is CATSKSQGTGANVLTF.

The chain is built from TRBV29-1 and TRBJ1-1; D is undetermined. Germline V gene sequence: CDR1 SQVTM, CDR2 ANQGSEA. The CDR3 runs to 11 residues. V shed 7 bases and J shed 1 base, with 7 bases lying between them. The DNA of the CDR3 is TGCAGCGCCCTCCCGAACACTGAAGCTTTCTTT. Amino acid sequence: CSALPNTEAFF.

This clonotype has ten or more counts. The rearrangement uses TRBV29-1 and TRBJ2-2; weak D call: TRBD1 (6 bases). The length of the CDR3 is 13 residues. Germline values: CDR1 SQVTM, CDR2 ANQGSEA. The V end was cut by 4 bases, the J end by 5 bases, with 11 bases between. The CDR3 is CSVGQGWTGELFF. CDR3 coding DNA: TGCAGCGTTGGCCAGGGGTGGACCGGGGAGCTGTTTTTT.

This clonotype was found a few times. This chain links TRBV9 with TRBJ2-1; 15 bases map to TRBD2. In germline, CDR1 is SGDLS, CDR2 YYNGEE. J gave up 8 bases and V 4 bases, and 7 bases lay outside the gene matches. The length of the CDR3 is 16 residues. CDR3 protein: CASSTRTSGGAHEQFF. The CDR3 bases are TGTGCCAGCAGCACGCGGACTAGCGGGGGGGCCCATGAGCAGTTCTTC. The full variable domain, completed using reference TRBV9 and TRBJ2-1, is DSGVTQTPKHLITATGQRVTLRCSPRSGDLSVYWYQQSLDQGLQFLIQYYNGEERAKGNILERFSAQQFPDLHSELNLSSLELGDSALYFCASSTRTSGGAHEQFFGPGTRLTVL.

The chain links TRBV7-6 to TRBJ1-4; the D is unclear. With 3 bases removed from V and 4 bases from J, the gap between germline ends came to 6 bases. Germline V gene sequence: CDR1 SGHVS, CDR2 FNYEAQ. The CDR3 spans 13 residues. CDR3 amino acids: CASSLYGNEKLFF. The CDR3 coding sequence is TGTGCCAGCAGCTTGTACGGTAATGAAAAACTGTTTTTT.